This T cell receptor (beta chain) originates from a study of PD-1 blockade in mismatch repair-deficient tumors. Whole-study context: Enrolled about 2012-2016, patients had progressing, pretreated mismatch repair-deficient cancers of approximately 13 types. Findings and caveats of the study: Tumor-resident clones, often undetectable pretreatment in blood, expanded then contracted after pembrolizumab.

V lost 5 bases to trimming and J lost 4 bases; unmatched junction nucleotides: 9. CDR1 and CDR2 from the germline V gene are SEHNR and FQNEAQ (reference sequence). The CDR3 is 16 residues long. On this clone itself: The antigen remains undetermined.

Here immunoSEQ multiplex PCR was the method, and the copy in TCRdb shows in-frame clones only, minus some. The sample shows around 49,000 clones, 70% to 85% of them seen only once. Mismatch repair deficiency was confirmed in all patients, by PCR or immunohistochemistry. The source was PBMCs, collected before pembrolizumab treatment. The chain uses TRBV7-9 and TRBJ2-3; TRBD2 matches 10 bases. The receptor was isolated from an adult with mismatch repair-deficient cancer. This CDR3 is CASSRTYLAGADTQYF. In nucleotides, the CDR3 is TGTGCCAGCAGCCGGACTTATCTAGCGGGAGCAGATACGCAGTATTTT.